The 10 T cell receptor beta chains listed next were all sequenced from one sample in a study of CD8 T cells in Susac syndrome (dated 2019 in TCRdb). The protocol used for the library was the immunoSEQ multiplex PCR assay. RNA was extracted using the RNeasy kit, and roughly 0.45 to 1 microgram was reverse transcribed with random hexamers. TCRdb itself trimmed the public reads at Q25 with fastp, ran MiXCR and retained productive beta chains. A single entry per CDR3 protein holds the most common genes and DNA from its merged rows. The sample table records approximately 180,000 distinct CDR3 sequences; approximately 94% of these occur just once. The top ten hold approximately 0.09% of the sample. Source material: CD4+ T cells from PBMCs. These receptors all stem from a human donor with multiple sclerosis.

The V and J genes are TRBV19 and TRBJ1-2; unclear D gene. Germline-derived CDR1 and CDR2 are LNHDA and SQIVND (reference sequence). The CDR3 is made up of 14 amino acids. The V and J ends lost 0 bases and 4 bases respectively, with 9 bases between them. CDR3 residues: CASSIDSYSYGYTF. The CDR3 DNA reads TGTGCCAGTAGTATAGACAGCTACAGCTATGGCTACACCTTC.

The rearrangement links TRBV2 to TRBJ1-4, with D possibly being TRBD1 (6 bases). The germline V gene has CDR1 SNHLY and CDR2 FYNNEI. The CDR3 consists of 13 residues. Trimming cost V 8 bases and J 6 bases, with 13 bases left between them. CDR3 loop: CASVGGTYEKLFF. CDR3 DNA: TGTGCCAGCGTAGGGGGAACCTATGAAAAACTGTTTTTT.

This sequence joins TRBV7-8 and TRBJ2-7, with 9 bases matching TRBD2. The CDR3 is 19 residues long. The trim removed 1 base at V and 2 bases at J, leaving 15 bases unmatched. Germline CDR1 SGHVS, CDR2 FQNEAQ. CDR3 sequence (DNA): TGTGCCAGCAGCTTAGTCCCCCCTAGCGGGGCGTTAGCCGCCTACGAGCAGTACTTC. Translating it yields CASSLVPPSGALAAYEQYF.

This chain joins TRBV5-1 and TRBJ2-5, with 8 bases aligning to TRBD2. CDR1 and CDR2 from the germline V gene are SGHRS and YFSETQ. This CDR3 region has 17 residues. V was pared by 0 bases and J by 0 bases, with 7 bases of the junction left unmatched. CDR3 in amino acids: CASSLEPSGSYQETQYF. The CDR3 DNA reads as TGCGCCAGCAGCTTGGAGCCTAGCGGGTCCTACCAAGAGACCCAGTACTTC. The full variable domain, completed using reference TRBV5-1 and TRBJ2-5, is KAGVTQTPRYLIKTRGQQVTLSCSPISGHRSVSWYQQTPGQGLQFLFEYFSETQRNKGNFPGRFSGRQFSNSRSEMNVSTLELGDSALYLCASSLEPSGSYQETQYFGPGTRLLVL.

The V and J genes are TRBV25-1 and TRBJ1-1, with D perhaps TRBD1 (6 bases). Trimming removed 4 bases at V and 5 bases at J, with 17 bases between. In germline, CDR1 is MGHDK, CDR2 SYGVNS. The CDR3 is 15 residues long. The CDR3 region is CASSGVWGAGTEAFF. CDR3 nucleotides: TGTGCCAGCAGTGGAGTTTGGGGGGCTGGAACTGAAGCTTTCTTT.

The chain combines TRBV30 with TRBJ1-1, with unresolved D. There are 12 residues in the CDR3. From germline, CDR1 is GTSNPN and CDR2 SVGIG (reference sequence). With 2 bases removed from V and 1 base from J, the gap between germline ends came to 5 bases. CDR3 in amino acids: CAWSRQNTEAFF. For the CDR3, the DNA is TGTGCCTGGAGTAGACAGAACACTGAAGCTTTCTTT.

The CDR3 DNA sequence: TGTGCCAGCAGCCAAGAACTCGGGGCTAACTATGGCTACACCTTC. Translation: CASSQELGANYGYTF. The chain links TRBV4-2 to TRBJ1-2; D is ambiguous. The CDR3 is made up of 15 amino acids. Per germline, CDR1 LGHNA and CDR2 YNFKEQ. Deletions cut 0 bases from V and 0 bases from J, with 8 bases between.

The genes are TRBV20-1 and TRBJ2-1, with TRBD2 matching over 9 bases. The CDR3 has 15 amino acids. V lost 3 bases, J lost 5 bases, and 8 bases stayed unmatched. CDR1 is DFQATT, CDR2 SNEGSKA, per germline (reference sequence). The CDR3 is CSASRGTSIHNEQFF. The CDR3 nucleotides read TGCAGTGCTAGCCGCGGGACTAGCATTCACAATGAGCAGTTCTTC.

The chain combines TRBV12-3 or TRBV12-4 with TRBJ2-3; D is possibly TRBD2 (5 bases). The CDR3 runs 12 residues. The germline V and J ends were trimmed by 3 bases and 8 bases, with 9 bases remaining between them. The CDR3 DNA sequence: TGTGCCAGCAGTTTGGGCGGGTTTACGCAGTATTTT. Amino acid sequence: CASSLGGFTQYF.

The rearrangement links TRBV20-1 to TRBJ2-5, with TRBD2 as a possible D gene (6 bases). Per the germline V gene, CDR1 is DFQATT and CDR2 is SNEGSKA (reference sequence). The CDR3 loop spans 15 amino acids. The V and J ends lost 3 bases and 2 bases respectively, with 16 bases between them. The CDR3 nucleotides are TGCAGTGCTAGGGAGGGAGCGGACCCTCAAGAGACCCAGTACTTC. As protein: CSAREGADPQETQYF.